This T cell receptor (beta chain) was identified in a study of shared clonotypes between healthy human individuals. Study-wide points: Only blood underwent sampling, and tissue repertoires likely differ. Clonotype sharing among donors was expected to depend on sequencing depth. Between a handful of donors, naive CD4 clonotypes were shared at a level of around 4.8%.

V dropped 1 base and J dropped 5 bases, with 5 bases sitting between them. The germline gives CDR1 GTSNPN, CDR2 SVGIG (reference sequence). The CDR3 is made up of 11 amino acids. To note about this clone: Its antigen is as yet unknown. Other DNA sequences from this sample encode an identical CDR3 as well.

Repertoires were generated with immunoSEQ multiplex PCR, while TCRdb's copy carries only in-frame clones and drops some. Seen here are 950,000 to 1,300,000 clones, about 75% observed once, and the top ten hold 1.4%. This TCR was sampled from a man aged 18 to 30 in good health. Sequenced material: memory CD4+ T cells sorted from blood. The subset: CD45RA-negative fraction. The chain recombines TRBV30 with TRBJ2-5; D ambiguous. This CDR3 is CAWSGAETQYF. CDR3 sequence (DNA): TGTGCCTGGAGTGGGGCGGAGACCCAGTACTTC.